Here is one TCR beta chain with its context. This entry is derived from a study of blood T cell repertoires in COVID-19. Here immunoSEQ multiplex PCR was the method, and the copy in TCRdb shows in-frame clones only, minus some. The sample includes 250,000 or so clones, 75% to 90% of them seen just once. The V gene's germline CDR1 is SGHTA and CDR2 FQGNSA. The CDR3 is made up of 16 amino acids. With V trimmed by 5 bases and J by 1 base, 4 bases remained unmatched. The chain has TRBV7-2 and TRBJ2-3, with 12 bases identical to TRBD2. The material sequenced was PBMCs or T cells enriched from blood (not recorded which). The TCR was taken from a young woman with acute COVID-19. The CDR3 sequence: CASSLRLAGGTDTQYF. The CDR3 nucleotides are TGTGCCAGCAGCCTGCGACTAGCGGGAGGCACAGATACGCAGTATTTT.